This entry lists 29 T cell receptor beta chains sequenced from one sample in a study of T cells in Graves' hyperthyroidism and ophthalmopathy. The investigators amplified TCR beta CDR3 regions from RNA transcripts. A first-round RT-PCR of the TCR CDR3 used the HTBI primer set. From the multiplex PCR reads, TCRdb called clonotypes with MiXCR, one entry per CDR3 protein. This table holds approximately 220,000 distinct CDR3 sequences, around 20% found once. Sequencing input: blood. These receptors were obtained from a man aged 35 to 55 with Graves' hyperthyroidism.

The chain joins TRBV5-4 to TRBJ2-1, with a weak D call TRBD1 (5 bases). Germline loops: CDR1 SGHNT, CDR2 YYREEE (reference sequence). The CDR3 is 15 amino acids. V lost 4 bases, J lost 2 bases, and 13 bases lay in between. CDR3 region: CASSHGAGTYNEQFF. The DNA of the CDR3 is TGTGCCAGCAGCCATGGGGCAGGTACCTACAATGAGCAGTTCTTC.

This clonotype was found many times. This rearrangement joins TRBV28 to TRBJ1-2; 7 nucleotides line up with TRBD1. The trim removed 8 bases at V and 6 bases at J, leaving 6 bases unmatched. CDR1 is MDHEN, CDR2 SYDVKM, per germline. The CDR3 contains 12 residues. Here the CDR3 reads CASENRGDGYTF. The CDR3 region has the DNA TGTGCCAGCGAGAACAGGGGTGATGGCTACACCTTC.

The sample holds many counts of this clonotype. The chain links TRBV5-1 to TRBJ1-6; 7 bases are shared with TRBD1. This CDR3 contains 15 residues. Trimming removed 4 bases from V and 9 bases from J; junction bases left unmatched: 10. Germline V lookup: CDR1 SGHRS, CDR2 YFSETQ. The CDR3 loop reads CASSVEGASTSPLHF. The CDR3, as DNA: TGCGCCAGCAGCGTGGAGGGGGCCAGCACTTCACCCCTCCACTTT.

The rearrangement links TRBV2 to TRBJ2-3, with 13 positions matching TRBD2. V trimming: 10 bases; J trimming: 0 bases; junction bases outside the gene matches: 10. This CDR3 is 17 amino acids long. CDR1 is SNHLY and CDR2 is FYNNEI in the germline V gene. CDR3 amino acids: CATKGTSGVLSTDTQYF. The CDR3 DNA reads as TGTGCCACCAAGGGGACTAGCGGGGTCCTTAGCACAGATACGCAGTATTTT. The entire variable domain, with the rest obtained from reference TRBV2 and TRBJ2-3, is as follows: EPEVTQTPSHQVTQMGQEVILRCVPISNHLYFYWYRQILGQKVEFLVSFYNNEISEKSEIFDDQFSVERPDGSNFTLKIRSTKLEDSAMYFCATKGTSGVLSTDTQYFGPGTRLTVL.

This clonotype was found many times. DNA for the CDR3: TGTGCCAGCACTCACGAGGGGGCCTCGGGCAATCAGCCCCAGCATTTT. This sequence encodes CASTHEGASGNQPQHF. V usage is TRBV28 and J usage is TRBJ1-5; 7 bases are shared with TRBD1. The CDR3 is 16 residues long. Looked up from germline, CDR1 is MDHEN and CDR2 is SYDVKM. J gave up 2 bases and V 7 bases, and 11 bases lay outside the gene matches.

Ten or more counts support this clonotype. V and J are TRBV2 and TRBJ2-3; D unresolved. The ends were cut back, 11 bases at V and 6 bases at J, with 18 bases in the middle. CDR1 and CDR2 (germline): SNHLY, FYNNEI. The CDR3 contains 13 residues. The CDR3 DNA reads as TGTGCCGTCAGAGGCCGAAGGGTGGATACGCAGTATTTT. Protein: CAVRGRRVDTQYF.

This chain uses TRBV7-6 with TRBJ2-1, with TRBD2 identical over 11 bases. Germline V lookup: CDR1 SGHVS, CDR2 FNYEAQ. J lost 2 bases, V lost 3 bases, and 3 bases had no gene match. The CDR3 length is 16 residues. The CDR3 nucleotides read TGTGCCAGCAGCTTGGTAGCGGGAGGGCCCTACAATGAGCAGTTCTTC. This sequence encodes CASSLVAGGPYNEQFF. The whole variable domain, remainder taken from reference TRBV7-6 and TRBJ2-1, is GAGVSQSPRYKVTKRGQDVALRCDPISGHVSLYWYRQALGQGPEFLTYFNYEAQQDKSGLPNDRFSAERPEGSISTLTIQRTEQRDSAMYRCASSLVAGGPYNEQFFGPGTRLTVL.

Ten or more counts support this clonotype. V and J are TRBV7-9 and TRBJ1-3; 7 nucleotides match TRBD1. Germline CDR1 and CDR2: SEHNR and FQNEAQ (reference sequence). Unmatched junction bases numbered 10, after V lost 5 bases and J lost 0 bases. This CDR3 contains 17 residues. CDR3 sequence: CASSPWGRGFSGNTIYF. CDR3 bases: TGTGCCAGCAGCCCTTGGGGCAGGGGGTTCTCTGGAAACACCATATATTTT.

This clonotype has more than one count but fewer than ten. The chain recombines TRBV5-1 with TRBJ1-2; 7 bases align to TRBD1. The CDR3 runs 14 residues. Germline V gene data show CDR1 as SGHRS and CDR2 as YFSETQ. After removal of 0 bases from V and 4 bases from J, the junction contained 3 bases not matched to a gene. The chain's CDR3 is CASSLEQGSYGYTF. For the CDR3, the DNA is TGCGCCAGCAGCTTGGAACAGGGGAGCTATGGCTACACCTTC.

The V call is TRBV4-2, the J call TRBJ2-1, with 11 bases identical to TRBD2. The germline CDR1 and CDR2 sequences are LGHNA and YNFKEQ. The CDR3 is 16 amino acids. Germline trimming cut 4 bases from V and 6 bases from J; bases unmatched to any gene: 8. Here the CDR3 reads CASSRLLAGGPNEQFF. The CDR3, as DNA: TGTGCCAGCAGCCGACTGCTAGCGGGGGGACCCAATGAGCAGTTCTTC.

This clonotype was seen at least ten times. The chain uses TRBV16 and TRBJ1-1; TRBD1 agrees at 8 bases. J gave up 0 bases and V 4 bases, and 7 bases lay outside the gene matches. Germline CDR1 and CDR2: KGHSY and FQNENV. The CDR3 is 16 residues long. The CDR3 DNA reads as TGTGCCAGCAGCCCGCGACAGGGGACAATGAACACTGAAGCTTTCTTT. It specifies CASSPRQGTMNTEAFF.

Of note for this clonotype: Just one base apart from a much larger clone, this may be a read error. This chain joins TRBV7-2 and TRBJ2-7; a weak D match, TRBD1 (6 bases). The ends were cut back, 4 bases at V and 5 bases at J, with 12 bases in the middle. The germline CDR1 and CDR2 sequences are SGHTA and FQGNSA. This CDR3 spans 13 amino acids. DNA of the CDR3: TGTGCCAGCAGCTCTACAGGGAACCACGAGCAGTACTTC. Translated: CASSSTGNHEQYF.

Comment on this clonotype: Sequence at one end of the junction differs from germline and may be a read error. The chain joins TRBV5-1 to TRBJ1-2; 9 nucleotides match TRBD1. The CDR3 consists of 13 residues. Germline CDR1 is SGHRS and CDR2 is YFSETQ. The CDR3 DNA reads as TGTGCCAGCAGCCGGGGACAGGGCGAGGGCTACACCTTC. It codes for CASSRGQGEGYTF.

The table lists this clonotype with many counts. V usage is TRBV4-1 and J usage is TRBJ1-5; D possibly corresponds to TRBD1 (6 bases). Germline values: CDR1 MGHRA, CDR2 YSYEKL. The V and J ends lost 5 bases and 5 bases respectively, with 13 bases between them. This CDR3 comprises 14 residues. CDR3 protein: CASSAERQDQPQHF. In nucleotides, the CDR3 is TGCGCCAGCAGCGCAGAGAGACAGGATCAGCCCCAGCATTTT.

Many counts were recorded for this clonotype. This sequence joins TRBV29-1 and TRBJ1-1; D might be TRBD1 (6 bases). CDR3 length: 15 amino acids. Germline lookup yields CDR1 SQVTM and CDR2 ANQGSEA. The V end was cut by 2 bases, the J end by 4 bases, with 17 bases between. The CDR3 DNA is TGCAGCGTTGAACAGGGGAAGGGGAGTGGCACTGAAGCTTTCTTT. Translated: CSVEQGKGSGTEAFF.

Many counts were recorded for this clonotype. This chain connects TRBV7-2 to TRBJ2-3; D not certain. The length of the CDR3 is 14 residues. Per the germline V gene, CDR1 is SGHTA and CDR2 is FQGNSA. V was clipped by 5 bases and J by 4 bases, with 13 bases between them. The CDR3 is CASSPDTSADTQYF. The CDR3 DNA is TGTGCCAGCAGCCCAGACACCAGCGCAGATACGCAGTATTTT. Full variable domain (missing parts from reference TRBV7-2 and TRBJ2-3): GAGVSQSPSNKVTEKGKDVELRCDPISGHTALYWYRQSLGQGLEFLIYFQGNSAPDKSGLPSDRFSAERTGGSVSTLTIQRTQQEDSAVYLCASSPDTSADTQYFGPGTRLTVL.

This clonotype was observed at least ten times. The chain recombines TRBV28 with TRBJ2-1; 9 positions match TRBD2. Germline V gene data show CDR1 as MDHEN and CDR2 as SYDVKM. Trimming took 3 bases from V and 8 from J; bases not matched to a gene: 14. CDR3 length equals 17 residues. CDR3 sequence: CASSFRGLAGDRDEQFF. The CDR3, as DNA: TGTGCCAGCAGTTTCCGAGGGTTAGCGGGGGATCGGGATGAGCAGTTCTTC.

This clonotype was seen only a few times. The V call is TRBV2, the J call TRBJ1-1; 11 bases are shared with TRBD1. CDR1 is SNHLY, CDR2 FYNNEI, per germline. Germline trimming cut 8 bases from V and 5 bases from J; bases unmatched to any gene: 4. This CDR3 comprises 13 residues. The CDR3 DNA reads as TGTGCCAGCCTTGGACAGGGGGCTACTGAAGCTTTCTTT. Translated, it gives CASLGQGATEAFF.

The V and J genes are TRBV24-1 and TRBJ2-1; D remains unclear. V shed 7 bases and J shed 9 bases, with 18 bases lying between them. The CDR3 extends over 14 amino acids. Germline lookup yields CDR1 KGHDR and CDR2 SFDVKD. The CDR3 protein is CATSRDGLLAEQFF. The CDR3 nucleotides read TGTGCCACCAGCCGAGACGGGCTCTTAGCTGAGCAGTTCTTC.

This clonotype was found many times. This chain uses TRBV20-1 with TRBJ1-1, with TRBD1 as a possible D gene (5 bases). The CDR3 is 14 residues long. CDR1 and CDR2 from the germline V gene are DFQATT and SNEGSKA (reference sequence). V was trimmed by 6 bases and J by 1 base, leaving 15 bases between them. The DNA for the CDR3 is TGCAGTGCATCAGGGCGGCCCGCGAACACTGAAGCTTTCTTT. It is translated as CSASGRPANTEAFF.

This clonotype has a count of ten or more. The chain recombines TRBV29-1 with TRBJ2-5; tentatively, D is TRBD2 (6 bases). The CDR3 runs to 14 residues. V was cut by 0 bases and J by 4 bases, with 12 bases left in between. Germline assignment: CDR1 SQVTM and CDR2 ANQGSEA. Here the CDR3 reads CSVEDTARGETQYF. In DNA form, the CDR3 reads TGCAGCGTTGAAGATACGGCGCGGGGAGAGACCCAGTACTTC.

This clonotype was seen only once. Germline and junction disagree at one end, which may indicate a read error. The chain recombines TRBV28 with TRBJ2-6; D ambiguous. The CDR3 spans 13 residues. The germline V gene encodes CDR1 MDHEN and CDR2 SYDVKM. Here the CDR3 reads CVSSLEGANVLTF. DNA for the CDR3: TGTGTCAGCAGTTTAGAGGGGGCCAACGTCCTGACTTTC.

This clonotype was seen repeatedly, ten times or more. The chain recombines TRBV7-8 with TRBJ2-3; 12 bases are shared with TRBD2. J was trimmed by 1 base and V by 3 bases; bases with no gene match: 2. Germline V gives CDR1 SGHVS, CDR2 FQNEAQ. The CDR3 contains 16 residues. DNA of the CDR3: TGTGCCAGCAGCTTTCCTAGCGGGGGGGGCACAGATACGCAGTATTTT. It encodes CASSFPSGGGTDTQYF.

This clonotype was recorded once. The V gene is TRBV20-1, the J gene TRBJ2-3; 13 bases agree with TRBD2. After removal of 5 bases from V and 0 bases from J, the junction contained 11 bases not matched to a gene. CDR3 length: 18 residues. Germline CDR1 DFQATT, CDR2 SNEGSKA (reference sequence). CDR3 coding DNA: TGCAGTGCTCGCCGACTAGCGGGGGGCCTAGGGAGCACAGATACGCAGTATTTT. It translates to CSARRLAGGLGSTDTQYF.

The chain has TRBV4-3 and TRBJ1-2, with TRBD1 matching over 7 bases. Germline-derived CDR1 and CDR2 are LGHNA and YSLEER. The CDR3 is 14 amino acids. V lost 2 bases, J lost 6 bases, and 6 bases stayed unmatched. CDR3 residues: CASSQRQGVNGYTF. In DNA form, the CDR3 reads TGCGCCAGCAGCCAAAGACAGGGTGTTAATGGCTACACCTTC.

This clonotype was counted at least ten times. V gene TRBV2 combines with J gene TRBJ2-3; 8 bases match TRBD1. This CDR3 has 15 residues. Losses at the gene ends were 5 bases for V and 0 bases for J; bases not matched to a gene: 4. Germline V gives CDR1 SNHLY, CDR2 FYNNEI. CDR3 protein: CASSRDRLSTDTQYF. The CDR3 DNA follows: TGTGCCAGCAGTAGGGACAGGCTTAGCACAGATACGCAGTATTTT.

The sample holds many counts of this clonotype. The rearrangement uses TRBV2 and TRBJ2-3; 7 nucleotides match TRBD1. Germline CDR1 SNHLY, CDR2 FYNNEI. With V trimmed by 8 bases and J by 4 bases, 6 bases remained unmatched. CDR3 length: 13 residues. CDR3 coding DNA: TGTGCCAGCGGGGTTGACAGGGCAGATACGCAGTATTTT. This codes for CASGVDRADTQYF.

This clonotype came up many times. The V gene is TRBV28, the J gene TRBJ1-2, with a tentative D call TRBD1 (5 bases). Germline CDR1 reads MDHEN; CDR2 reads SYDVKM. This CDR3 spans 18 amino acids. With 2 bases removed from V and 3 bases from J, the gap between germline ends came to 22 bases. The CDR3, as DNA: TGTGCCAGCAGTTTAACCGAGGGACTGGCAGGGTGGGACTATGGCTACACCTTC. Its translation is CASSLTEGLAGWDYGYTF.

This clonotype was picked up many times. The V and J genes are TRBV20-1 and TRBJ1-6; no clear D. The CDR3 length is 14 residues. In germline, CDR1 is DFQATT, CDR2 SNEGSKA (reference sequence). CDR3 nucleotides: TGCAGCAATAAACGGACGGCGGAGGAGTCACCCCTCCACTTT. It specifies CSNKRTAEESPLHF.